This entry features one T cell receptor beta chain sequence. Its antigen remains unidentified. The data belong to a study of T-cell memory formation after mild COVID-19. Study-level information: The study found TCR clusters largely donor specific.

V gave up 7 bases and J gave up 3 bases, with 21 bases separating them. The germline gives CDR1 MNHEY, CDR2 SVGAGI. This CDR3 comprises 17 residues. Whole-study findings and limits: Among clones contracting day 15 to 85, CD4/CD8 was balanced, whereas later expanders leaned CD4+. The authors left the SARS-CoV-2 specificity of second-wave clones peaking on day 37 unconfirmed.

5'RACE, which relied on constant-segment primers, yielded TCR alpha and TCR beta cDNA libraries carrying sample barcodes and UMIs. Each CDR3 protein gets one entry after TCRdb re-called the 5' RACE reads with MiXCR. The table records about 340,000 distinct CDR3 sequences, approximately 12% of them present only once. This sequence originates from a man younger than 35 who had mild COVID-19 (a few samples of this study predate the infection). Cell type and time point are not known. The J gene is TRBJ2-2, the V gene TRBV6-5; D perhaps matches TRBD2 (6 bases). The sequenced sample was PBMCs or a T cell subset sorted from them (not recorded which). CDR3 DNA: TGTGCCAGCAATATTCAGTGGCAGGGAGGAGACACCGGGGAGCTGTTTTTT. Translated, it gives CASNIQWQGGDTGELFF.